This T cell receptor beta chain was identified in a study of T cells in Graves' hyperthyroidism and ophthalmopathy. Only one count was recorded for this clonotype. The source material, RNA transcripts, was used to amplify TCR beta CDR3 regions. An initial round of RT-PCR targeting the TCR CDR3 relied on the HTBI primer set. MiXCR was run by TCRdb on the multiplex PCR reads, yielding one entry per CDR3 protein. The table shows around 560,000 distinct CDR3 sequences, with roughly a sixth occurring only once. The germline V and J ends were trimmed by 3 bases and 3 bases, with 12 bases remaining between them. The CDR3 runs 15 residues. Per the germline V gene, CDR1 is ENHRY and CDR2 is SYGVKD.

The clonotype originates from a woman between 18 and 29 years old with Graves' hyperthyroidism. The sample was blood. This chain links TRBV10-3 with TRBJ2-1; no definite D call. CDR3 residues: CAISEDRAVYNEQFF. CDR3 coding DNA: TGTGCCATCAGTGAAGATAGGGCAGTCTACAATGAGCAGTTCTTC.